The clone carrying this T cell receptor beta chain has ten or more counts. The CDR3 has 13 amino acids. Germline CDR1 is GTSNPN and CDR2 is SVGIG (reference sequence). Trimming took off 4 bases at V and 6 bases at J, with 14 bases between the two ends. The sample comes from a study of blood T cell repertoires in COVID-19. About the study: Donors in the United States, Italy and Spain gave samples during acute or convalescent COVID-19. T cells, B-cell-depleted T cells, or PBMCs supplied cDNA or gDNA.

Per the study methods: Reference gene primer amplification gave nucleated cell count estimates. Some clones are missing from TCRdb's copy, which holds only in-frame ones; the method was immunoSEQ multiplex PCR. That table furnishes V, J and clone size, whereas the DNA furnished D and trimming. The data hold 90,000 to 150,000 clones, with roughly nine tenths observed a single time. Sequenced sample: peripheral blood. The chain carries TRBV30 and TRBJ2-3; no clear D gene. This clonotype was obtained from a man in his 70s who had recovered from COVID-19. The CDR3 bases are TGTGCCTGGACAACTGTGTCGAGGGATACGCAGTATTTT. It yields the protein CAWTTVSRDTQYF.